One and the same sample provided the 4 T cell receptor beta chains below, sequenced in a study of cytomegalovirus exposure and HLA in healthy donors. 13 Jbeta primers and 60 Vbeta primers were used for the PCR. TCRdb's table, derived via immunoSEQ multiplex PCR, lists solely in-frame clones and lacks some. The repertoire holds roughly 230,000 clones, 92% seen once, with 1.7% in the top ten. Material for sequencing was PBMCs. Every receptor here comes from a girl aged 2 to 9 in good health and CMV-seronegative.

The genes are TRBV4-2 and TRBJ2-1; D not certain. This CDR3 is 14 amino acids long. V was clipped by 0 bases and J by 11 bases, with 14 bases between them. CDR1 and CDR2 from the germline V gene are LGHNA and YNFKEQ. The CDR3: CASSQDGEIEKQFF. The CDR3 nucleotides read TGTGCCAGCAGCCAAGATGGAGAGATCGAGAAGCAGTTCTTC.

This clone was observed a few times. The same CDR3 arises from other DNA sequences in this sample as well. The CDR3 loop is CASSLGTGNNSPLHF. Here the CDR3 DNA reads TGTGCCAGCAGCTTGGGGACAGGGAATAATTCACCCCTCCACTTT. The chain joins TRBV5-4 to TRBJ1-6, with 8 bases aligning to TRBD1. Germline assignment: CDR1 SGHNT and CDR2 YYREEE (reference sequence). The CDR3 length is 15 residues. Trimming removed 0 bases from V and 5 bases from J; junction bases left unmatched: 1.

The rearrangement uses TRBV29-1 and TRBJ1-1; D not certain. Germline V gives CDR1 SQVTM, CDR2 ANQGSEA. The CDR3 is 14 amino acids. The V end was cut by 6 bases, the J end by 4 bases, with 18 bases between. CDR3 DNA sequence: TGCAGCGTCCAAGGTCGGATCGGGGTCACTGAAGCTTTCTTT. It encodes CSVQGRIGVTEAFF.

The V and J genes are TRBV28 and TRBJ2-5, with TRBD2 matching 9 bases. Losses at the gene ends were 5 bases for V and 4 bases for J; bases not matched to a gene: 5. Looked up from germline, CDR1 is MDHEN and CDR2 is SYDVKM. The CDR3 is 14 amino acids. In DNA, the CDR3 is TGTGCCAGCAGTGCCTCACTAGCGGGAGAGACCCAGTACTTC. It specifies CASSASLAGETQYF. The full variable domain, its missing parts supplied by reference TRBV28 and TRBJ2-5, is DVKVTQSSRYLVKRTGEKVFLECVQDMDHENMFWYRQDPGLGLRLIYFSYDVKMKEKGDIPEGYSVSREKKERFSLILESASTNQTSMYLCASSASLAGETQYFGPGTRLLVL.